This T cell receptor beta chain was retrieved from a study of cytomegalovirus exposure and HLA in healthy donors. A word on this clone: The target antigen is unknown.

Notes on the study in general: Information on immune exposure was restricted to one variable (CMV serostatus).

The germline gives CDR1 SGHTA, CDR2 FQGNSA. V was pared by 4 bases and J by 12 bases, with 16 bases between. CDR3 length equals 12 residues. With 60 Vbeta and 13 Jbeta primers, the PCR was carried out. Libraries were prepared by immunoSEQ multiplex PCR; TCRdb keeps only in-frame clonotypes and omits some of them. The sample has approximately 220,000 clones; roughly 83% are singletons. The source of this sequence is a boy younger than 10 in good health and CMV-seronegative. The rearrangement joins TRBV7-2 to TRBJ2-7, with unresolved D. The specimen was PBMCs. The CDR3 spells CASSSRQGKSYF. CDR3 in DNA: TGTGCCAGCAGCTCCAGACAAGGCAAGTCGTACTTC.